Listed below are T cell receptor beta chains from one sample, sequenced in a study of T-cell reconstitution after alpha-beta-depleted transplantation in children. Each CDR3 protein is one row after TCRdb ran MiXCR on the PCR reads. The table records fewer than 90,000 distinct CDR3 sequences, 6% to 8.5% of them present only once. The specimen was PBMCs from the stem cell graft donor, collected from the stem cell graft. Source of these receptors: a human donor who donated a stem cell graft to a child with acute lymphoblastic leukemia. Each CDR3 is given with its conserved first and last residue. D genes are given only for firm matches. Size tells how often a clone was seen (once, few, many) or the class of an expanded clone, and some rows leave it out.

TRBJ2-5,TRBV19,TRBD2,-,TGTGCCAGTAGCACGGGGCTAGCGGGAGGGACCCAGTACTTC,CASSTGLAGGTQYF
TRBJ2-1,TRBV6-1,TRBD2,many,TGTGCCAGCCCGAGACTAGCGTGGAGGCACAATGAGCAGTTCTTC,CASPRLAWRHNEQFF
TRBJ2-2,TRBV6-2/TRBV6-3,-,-,TGTGCCAGCTTCGGTCCCGAGACGAACACCGGGGAGCTGTTTTTT,CASFGPETNTGELFF
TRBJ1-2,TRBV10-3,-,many,TGTGCCGTCGGGGAGGACTATGGCTACACCTTC,CAVGEDYGYTF
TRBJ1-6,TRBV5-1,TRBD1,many,TGCGCCAGCAGCGCAGGACAGGGGGGGAATAATTCACCCCTCCACTTT,CASSAGQGGNNSPLHF
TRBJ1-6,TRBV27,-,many,TGTGCCAGCAGTTTGCCGGGGGTTGCACCCCTCCACTTT,CASSLPGVAPLHF
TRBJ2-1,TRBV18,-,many,TGTGCCAGCTCACCACGGGACACTAAAGGAACTCCTGGGAATGAGCAGTTCTTC,CASSPRDTKGTPGNEQFF
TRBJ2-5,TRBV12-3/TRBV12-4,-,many,TGTGCCAGCAGTTTACGGCAGGGTGTCCACCAAGAGACCCAGTACTTC,CASSLRQGVHQETQYF
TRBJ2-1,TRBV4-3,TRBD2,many,TGCGCCAGCAGCCAAGATCAAGCGGGGGGGCTATTATCGAATGAGCAGTTCTTC,CASSQDQAGGLLSNEQFF
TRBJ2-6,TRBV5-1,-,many,TGCGCCAGCAGCTTGGATCCATCTGGGGCCAACGTCCTGACTTTC,CASSLDPSGANVLTF
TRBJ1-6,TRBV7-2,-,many,TGTGCCAGCAGCTTAGGACAGCACAATTCACCCCTCCACTTT,CASSLGQHNSPLHF
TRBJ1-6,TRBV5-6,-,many,TGTGCCAGCAGCTTCCCTCCGGACCACGGTCGCTCACCCCTCCACTTT,CASSFPPDHGRSPLHF
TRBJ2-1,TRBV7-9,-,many,TGTGCCAGCAGCGGCGACAGCAATGAGCAGTTCTTC,CASSGDSNEQFF
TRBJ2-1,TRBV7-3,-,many,TGTGCCAGCAGCCCCAGGGCGACCTACAATGAGCAGTTCTTC,CASSPRATYNEQFF
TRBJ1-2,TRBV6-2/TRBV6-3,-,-,TGTGCCAGCACCCGGGGGCAGGGGAACTATGGCTACACCTTC,CASTRGQGNYGYTF
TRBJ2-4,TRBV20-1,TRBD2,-,TGCAGTGCTAGAGATGGGACTAGCGGTCTAGCCAAAAACATTCAGTACTTC,CSARDGTSGLAKNIQYF
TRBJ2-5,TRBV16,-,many,TGTGCCAGCAGCCAATCATCCAGCCAAGAGACCCAGTACTTC,CASSQSSSQETQYF
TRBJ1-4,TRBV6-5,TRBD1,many,TGTGCCAGCAGTCGGGACAGGGTAAATGAAAAACTGTTTTTT,CASSRDRVNEKLFF
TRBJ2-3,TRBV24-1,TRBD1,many,TGTGCCACCAGTGATGCGGGACAGGGATGGGGACCGGACACAGATACGCAGTATTTT,CATSDAGQGWGPDTDTQYF
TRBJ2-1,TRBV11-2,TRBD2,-,TGTGCCAGCAGCGCGAGCGGGATCGGTACAAGCTCCTACAATGAGCAGTTCTTC,CASSASGIGTSSYNEQFF
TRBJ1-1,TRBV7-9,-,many,TGTGCCAGCAGCTCCCCGGACAGAACGAACACTGAAGCTTTCTTT,CASSSPDRTNTEAFF
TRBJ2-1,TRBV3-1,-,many,TGTGCCAGCAGCCAAGTTTCCAGATACAATGAGCAGTTCTTC,CASSQVSRYNEQFF
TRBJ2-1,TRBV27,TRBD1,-,TGTGCCAGCAAACTGGACAGGGGACCCTACAATGAGCAGTTCTTC,CASKLDRGPYNEQFF